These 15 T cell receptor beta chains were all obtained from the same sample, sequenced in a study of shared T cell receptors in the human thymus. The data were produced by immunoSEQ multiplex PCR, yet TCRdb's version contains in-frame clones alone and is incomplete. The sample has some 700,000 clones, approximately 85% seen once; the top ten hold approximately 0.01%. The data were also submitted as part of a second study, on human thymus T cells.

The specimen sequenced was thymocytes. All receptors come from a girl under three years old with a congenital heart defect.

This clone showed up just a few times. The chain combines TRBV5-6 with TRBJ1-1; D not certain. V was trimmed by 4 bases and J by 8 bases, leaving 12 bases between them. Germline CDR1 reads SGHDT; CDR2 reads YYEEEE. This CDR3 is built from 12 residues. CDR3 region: CASSGGISEAFF. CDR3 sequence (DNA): TGTGCCAGCAGCGGAGGGATCTCCGAAGCTTTCTTT.

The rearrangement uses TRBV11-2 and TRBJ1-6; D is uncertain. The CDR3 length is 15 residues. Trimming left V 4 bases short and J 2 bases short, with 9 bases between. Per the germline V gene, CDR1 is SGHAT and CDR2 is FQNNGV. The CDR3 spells CASSWRVTYNSPLHF. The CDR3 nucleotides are TGTGCCAGCAGCTGGAGAGTAACCTATAATTCACCCCTCCACTTT.

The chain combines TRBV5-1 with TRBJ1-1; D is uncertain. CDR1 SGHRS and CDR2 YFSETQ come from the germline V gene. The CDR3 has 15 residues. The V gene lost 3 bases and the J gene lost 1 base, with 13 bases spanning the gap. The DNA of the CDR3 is TGCGCCAGCAGCTCCCGGAGCGGACGGAACACTGAAGCTTTCTTT. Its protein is CASSSRSGRNTEAFF.

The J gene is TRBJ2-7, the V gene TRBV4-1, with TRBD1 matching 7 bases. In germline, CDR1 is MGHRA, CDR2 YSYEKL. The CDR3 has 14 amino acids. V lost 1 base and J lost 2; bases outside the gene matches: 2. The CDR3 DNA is TGCGCCAGCAGCCAAGGGGGACAGCCCTACGAGCAGTACTTC. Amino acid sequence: CASSQGGQPYEQYF.

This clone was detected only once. The CDR3 protein is CASSPRLEGANVLTF. CDR3 DNA sequence: TGTGCCAGCAGTCCCAGACTGGAGGGGGCCAACGTCCTGACTTTC. The genes are TRBV6-5 and TRBJ2-6; D not certain. With 5 bases removed from V and 4 bases from J, the gap between germline ends came to 12 bases. This CDR3 has 15 residues. From germline, CDR1 is MNHEY and CDR2 SVGAGI.

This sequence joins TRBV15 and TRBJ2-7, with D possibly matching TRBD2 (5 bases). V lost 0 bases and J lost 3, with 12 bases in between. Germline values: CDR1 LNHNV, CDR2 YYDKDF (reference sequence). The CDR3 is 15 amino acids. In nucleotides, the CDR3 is TGTGCCACCAGCAGAGATGGACGGGGTAGCTACGAGCAGTACTTC. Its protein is CATSRDGRGSYEQYF.

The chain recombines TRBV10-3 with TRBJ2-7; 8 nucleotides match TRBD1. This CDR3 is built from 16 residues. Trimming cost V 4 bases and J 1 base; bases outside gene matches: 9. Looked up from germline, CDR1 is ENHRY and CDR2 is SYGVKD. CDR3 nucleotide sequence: TGTGCCATCAGTGCGAGCCAAGACAGGGGATCCTACGAGCAGTACTTC. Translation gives CAISASQDRGSYEQYF.

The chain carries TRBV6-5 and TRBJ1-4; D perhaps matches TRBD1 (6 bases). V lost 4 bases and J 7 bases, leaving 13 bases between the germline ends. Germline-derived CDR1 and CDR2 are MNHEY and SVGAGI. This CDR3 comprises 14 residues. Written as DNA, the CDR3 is TGTGCCAGCAGTTTCCACAGGGAAAGTGAAAAACTGTTTTTT. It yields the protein CASSFHRESEKLFF.

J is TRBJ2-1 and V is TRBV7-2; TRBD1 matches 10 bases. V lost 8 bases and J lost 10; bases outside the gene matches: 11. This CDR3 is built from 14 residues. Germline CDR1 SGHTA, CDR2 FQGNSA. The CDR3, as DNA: TGTGCCAGCCCCGACCGGGACAGGGGTTTCGAGCAGTTCTTC. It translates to CASPDRDRGFEQFF. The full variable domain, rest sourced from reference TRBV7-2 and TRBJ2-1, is GAGVSQSPSNKVTEKGKDVELRCDPISGHTALYWYRQSLGQGLEFLIYFQGNSAPDKSGLPSDRFSAERTGGSVSTLTIQRTQQEDSAVYLCASPDRDRGFEQFFGPGTRLTVL.

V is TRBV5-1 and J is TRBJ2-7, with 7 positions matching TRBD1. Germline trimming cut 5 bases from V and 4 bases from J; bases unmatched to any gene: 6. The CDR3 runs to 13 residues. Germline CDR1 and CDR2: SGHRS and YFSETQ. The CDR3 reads CASSWGQPYEQYF. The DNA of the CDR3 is TGCGCCAGCAGTTGGGGACAGCCTTACGAGCAGTACTTC.

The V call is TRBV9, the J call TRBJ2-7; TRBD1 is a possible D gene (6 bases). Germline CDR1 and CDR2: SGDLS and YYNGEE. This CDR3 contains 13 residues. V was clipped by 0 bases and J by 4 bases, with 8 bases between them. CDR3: CASSVGGRYEQYF. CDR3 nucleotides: TGTGCCAGCAGCGTAGGGGGGCGATACGAGCAGTACTTC.

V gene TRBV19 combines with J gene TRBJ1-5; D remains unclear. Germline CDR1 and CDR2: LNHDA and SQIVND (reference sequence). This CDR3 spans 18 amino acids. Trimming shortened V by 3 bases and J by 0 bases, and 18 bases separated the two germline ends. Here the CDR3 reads CASSIIWLGSYSNQPQHF. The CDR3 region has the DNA TGTGCCAGTAGTATCATCTGGCTGGGCTCGTATAGCAATCAGCCCCAGCATTTT.

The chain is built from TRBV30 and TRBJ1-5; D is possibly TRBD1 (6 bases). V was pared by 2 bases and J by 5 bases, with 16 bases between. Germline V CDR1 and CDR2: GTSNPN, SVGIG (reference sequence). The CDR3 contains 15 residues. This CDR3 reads CAWSKVGQWDQPQHF. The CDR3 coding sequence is TGTGCCTGGAGTAAAGTTGGACAGTGGGATCAGCCCCAGCATTTT.

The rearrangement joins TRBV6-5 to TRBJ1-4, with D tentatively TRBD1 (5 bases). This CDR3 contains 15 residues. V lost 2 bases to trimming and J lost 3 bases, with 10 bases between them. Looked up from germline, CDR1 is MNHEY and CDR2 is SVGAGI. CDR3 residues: CASSYERQSNEKLFF. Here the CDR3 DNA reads TGTGCCAGCAGTTACGAGAGACAGTCTAATGAAAAACTGTTTTTT.

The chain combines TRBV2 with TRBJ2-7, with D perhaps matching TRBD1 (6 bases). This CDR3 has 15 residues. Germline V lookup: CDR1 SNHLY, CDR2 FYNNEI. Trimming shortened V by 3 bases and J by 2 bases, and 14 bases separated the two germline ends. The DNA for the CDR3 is TGTGCCAGCAGTGAGAATGGGACAAAGCCCTACGAGCAGTACTTC. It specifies CASSENGTKPYEQYF.